Below, one TCR beta chain is given with its context. Cohort placement rested on clinical history that participants reported themselves. The data were obtained in a study of blood T cell repertoires in COVID-19. Trimming shortened V by 2 bases and J by 9 bases, and 11 bases separated the two germline ends. Germline V gene lookup returns CDR1 SGHTA and CDR2 FQGNSA. CDR3 length: 13 residues. The table came from immunoSEQ multiplex PCR; TCRdb's copy has only in-frame clones and leaves some out. The sample has about 250,000 clones, just over 85% seen once. Sequenced material: PBMCs or T cells enriched from blood (not recorded which). The TCR sequence derives from a man younger than 30 who had recovered from COVID-19. This sequence joins TRBV7-2 and TRBJ2-1, with D perhaps matching TRBD2 (6 bases). The CDR3 coding sequence is TGTGCCAGCAGCTTAATCCAGGGAGGTGAGCAGTTCTTC. Translation: CASSLIQGGEQFF.